Shown below are 4 T cell receptor beta chains from a single sample sequenced in a study of T-cell reconstitution after alpha-beta-depleted transplantation in children (TCRdb year 2016). Receptors were amplified or captured by PCR. Sequencing took place on an Illumina HiSeq 2500. TCR libraries were prepared with molecular barcoding, using unique molecular identifiers to normalize TCRbeta repertoire quantification. TCRdb reworked the public reads: Q25 trimming with fastp, MiXCR clone assembly, productive beta chains retained. CDR3 protein duplicates are merged, each entry listing the most common genes and DNA. The sample table lists 350,000 to 450,000 distinct CDR3 sequences, roughly 22% of them with a count of one. The top ten clones comprise around 4% of the sample. Here the sequenced sample was PBMCs from the stem cell graft donor, taken from the stem cell graft. These receptors originate from a human donor who donated a stem cell graft to a child with acute myeloid leukemia.

The chain carries TRBV7-2 and TRBJ2-7, with D hard to call. The CDR3 contains 15 residues. The ends were cut back, 1 base at V and 2 bases at J, with 12 bases in the middle. Germline-derived CDR1 and CDR2 are SGHTA and FQGNSA. The CDR3 loop is CASSLEARIPYEQYF. The DNA of the CDR3 is TGTGCCAGCAGCTTAGAGGCCAGAATACCCTACGAGCAGTACTTC.

This clonotype was recorded a few times. The chain uses TRBV7-2 and TRBJ2-3; 12 bases fit TRBD2. The CDR3 totals 18 residues. Germline CDR1 reads SGHTA; CDR2 reads FQGNSA. V lost 0 bases to trimming and J lost 4 bases; unmatched junction nucleotides: 8. The CDR3 nucleotides are TGTGCCAGCAGCTTAGCCGAGGTGCTAGCGGGAGGGCCAGATACGCAGTATTTT. Translating gives CASSLAEVLAGGPDTQYF.

This chain joins TRBV27 and TRBJ1-1, with D possibly TRBD1 on 5 matching bases. V was shortened by 0 bases and J by 5 bases, with 10 bases between the two germline ends. Germline V gene sequence: CDR1 MNHEY, CDR2 SMNVEV (reference sequence). The CDR3 sequence is 14 residues long. The CDR3 loop reads CASSLSRGGTEAFF. The CDR3 nucleotides are TGTGCCAGCAGTTTATCGAGGGGAGGAACTGAAGCTTTCTTT.

This rearrangement joins TRBV20-1 to TRBJ1-2; no definite D call. Trimming shortened V by 3 bases and J by 8 bases, and 4 bases separated the two germline ends. This CDR3 has 9 residues. Germline assignment: CDR1 DFQATT and CDR2 SNEGSKA (reference sequence). The CDR3 DNA is TGCAGTGCTAGTTACGGCTACACCTTC. Protein product: CSASYGYTF.